This T cell receptor beta chain appears in the sequencing data of a study of shared clonotypes between healthy human individuals (dated by TCRdb to 2018 to 2021). Concerning the study at large: A few men and two women, aged 18 to 49 years, made up the cohort. For each donor, three plates each were used for CD4 naive and CD4 memory, two plates were used for CD8 naive, and one plate was used for CD8 memory. To estimate repertoire size and how much clonotype sharing occurs between individuals, the study deeply sequenced the blood TCR repertoires of five or six healthy adults. To increase sequencing depth and limit assay-specific biases, different laboratories used diverse techniques to prepare libraries and sequence TCR repertoires. Per donor, leukapheresis produced somewhere between about 0.94 and 9.5 billion PBMCs.

TCR CDR3 regions were amplified from genomic DNA by multiplex PCR using the deep immunoSEQ assay. For each cell subset, the extracted genomic DNA was distributed evenly across all wells of several immunoSEQ 96-well plates, and each plate served as one replicate. For sorted subsets, 150 to 250 ng genomic DNA, equal to 30,000 to 35,000 T cell genomes, was loaded into each replicate PCR. Purified libraries were measured with a Qubit 3.0 fluorometer, size-checked on a Bioanalyzer 2100, and measured again with the KAPA Library Quantification kit. Every immunoSEQ 96-well plate was sequenced on a separate single-read 150-cycle Illumina NextSeq 550 flow cell. The study's own analysis went as follows. Because the immunoSEQ output held only junctional sequences and lacked quality scores, the filtering could not match the filtering applied to full-length reads. To assign V/J genes and CDR3, sequences were annotated using PyIR, a Python wrapper for IgBLAST v1.9, with IMGT germline references. Any read was removed if the V/J assignment was weak (E-value above 1e-6), the CDR3 was missing, or the read contained stop codons, out-of-frame junctions, or ambiguous translated residues. A V3J clonotype was defined by an identical inferred V gene, J gene, and CDR3 amino acid sequence. Percentage overlap between repertoires was calculated by dividing the number of shared unique clonotypes by the size of the smaller repertoire. Repertoire richness was assessed with RTK rarefaction, the Chao1 estimator, and Recon v2.1 estimates of unobserved clonotypes. OLGA was used to compute generation probabilities for all TCRbeta clonotypes that the gDNA method yielded from a few donors. The table was pulled from immuneACCESS by TCRdb, which kept in-frame rearrangements only. Such tables lose some clones; where checked, under half of the loss comes from unresolved V genes, and the rest has no known cause. V and J calls and clone size are those listed in that table; D and trimming were worked out from the DNA. The sample data list roughly 2,500,000 clones, and roughly 93% of these were observed just once. Around 0.37% of the sample rests with the top ten.

This clone has just one count. The clone's antigen remains unknown. Base-call qualities are not available, and no considerably larger clone is one nucleotide away. The donors were healthy, HIV-negative adults who had no recently reported acute infections or vaccinations. All donors were Caucasian adults living in Nashville, Tennessee, USA. CD4+ T cells were enriched by magnetic negative selection; naive cells were then positively selected on CD45RA, and the negative fraction formed the memory subset. Blood was obtained by leukapheresis, after which PBMCs were separated by Ficoll-Histopaque density gradient centrifugation and cryopreserved in liquid nitrogen vapor phase. Analytical flow cytometry was used to check the purity and quantity of each magnetically sorted T cell population. From each sorted fraction, genomic DNA was isolated and quantified by UV absorbance on a Nanodrop 2000c. Based on the germline V gene, the CDR1 and CDR2 sequences are SGHRS and YFSETQ. The CDR3 has 15 amino acids, counting the end cysteine and phenylalanine. Only the CDR3 part of the read is kept: 45 bases, read in frame from the first base. V gives up 0 bases and J gives up 6 bases, and the segment between their germline ends measures 12 bases.

The research as a whole found: Even with the large sequencing depth, rarefaction of the sorted-subset datasets indicated that sequencing was incomplete. Compared with non-shared clonotypes, the clonotypes found in all four sorted-subset donors had higher generation probabilities. Sampling was restricted to blood, and TCR repertoires in tissues likely differ from the TCR repertoires found in blood. Based on pairwise subsampling, the degree of clonotype sharing among donors was expected to be affected by sequencing depth. Estimated clonotype richness was generally larger for naive than for memory subsets. When a handful of donors were compared, the shared fraction of clonotypes was 5% to 6.5% for naive CD4, about 4% for naive CD8, 2.3% for memory CD4, and 0.4% for memory CD8. The genetic and exposure-history diversity represented was limited by the small number of donors.

Sequenced input: naive CD4+ T cells from PBMCs. Explained via the paper, the cell subset or site label denotes: CD45RA+ positively selected. The chain links TRBV5-1 with TRBJ1-4; too little of a D gene remains to name it. The receptor was isolated from a man aged 18 to 30 in good health. Some clones in this sample may be carry-over from other donors' samples. In nucleotide form, the sequence is TGCGCCAGCAGCTTGGAGCGGGGTCCGTATGAAAAACTGTTTTTT. This encodes CASSLERGPYEKLFF.